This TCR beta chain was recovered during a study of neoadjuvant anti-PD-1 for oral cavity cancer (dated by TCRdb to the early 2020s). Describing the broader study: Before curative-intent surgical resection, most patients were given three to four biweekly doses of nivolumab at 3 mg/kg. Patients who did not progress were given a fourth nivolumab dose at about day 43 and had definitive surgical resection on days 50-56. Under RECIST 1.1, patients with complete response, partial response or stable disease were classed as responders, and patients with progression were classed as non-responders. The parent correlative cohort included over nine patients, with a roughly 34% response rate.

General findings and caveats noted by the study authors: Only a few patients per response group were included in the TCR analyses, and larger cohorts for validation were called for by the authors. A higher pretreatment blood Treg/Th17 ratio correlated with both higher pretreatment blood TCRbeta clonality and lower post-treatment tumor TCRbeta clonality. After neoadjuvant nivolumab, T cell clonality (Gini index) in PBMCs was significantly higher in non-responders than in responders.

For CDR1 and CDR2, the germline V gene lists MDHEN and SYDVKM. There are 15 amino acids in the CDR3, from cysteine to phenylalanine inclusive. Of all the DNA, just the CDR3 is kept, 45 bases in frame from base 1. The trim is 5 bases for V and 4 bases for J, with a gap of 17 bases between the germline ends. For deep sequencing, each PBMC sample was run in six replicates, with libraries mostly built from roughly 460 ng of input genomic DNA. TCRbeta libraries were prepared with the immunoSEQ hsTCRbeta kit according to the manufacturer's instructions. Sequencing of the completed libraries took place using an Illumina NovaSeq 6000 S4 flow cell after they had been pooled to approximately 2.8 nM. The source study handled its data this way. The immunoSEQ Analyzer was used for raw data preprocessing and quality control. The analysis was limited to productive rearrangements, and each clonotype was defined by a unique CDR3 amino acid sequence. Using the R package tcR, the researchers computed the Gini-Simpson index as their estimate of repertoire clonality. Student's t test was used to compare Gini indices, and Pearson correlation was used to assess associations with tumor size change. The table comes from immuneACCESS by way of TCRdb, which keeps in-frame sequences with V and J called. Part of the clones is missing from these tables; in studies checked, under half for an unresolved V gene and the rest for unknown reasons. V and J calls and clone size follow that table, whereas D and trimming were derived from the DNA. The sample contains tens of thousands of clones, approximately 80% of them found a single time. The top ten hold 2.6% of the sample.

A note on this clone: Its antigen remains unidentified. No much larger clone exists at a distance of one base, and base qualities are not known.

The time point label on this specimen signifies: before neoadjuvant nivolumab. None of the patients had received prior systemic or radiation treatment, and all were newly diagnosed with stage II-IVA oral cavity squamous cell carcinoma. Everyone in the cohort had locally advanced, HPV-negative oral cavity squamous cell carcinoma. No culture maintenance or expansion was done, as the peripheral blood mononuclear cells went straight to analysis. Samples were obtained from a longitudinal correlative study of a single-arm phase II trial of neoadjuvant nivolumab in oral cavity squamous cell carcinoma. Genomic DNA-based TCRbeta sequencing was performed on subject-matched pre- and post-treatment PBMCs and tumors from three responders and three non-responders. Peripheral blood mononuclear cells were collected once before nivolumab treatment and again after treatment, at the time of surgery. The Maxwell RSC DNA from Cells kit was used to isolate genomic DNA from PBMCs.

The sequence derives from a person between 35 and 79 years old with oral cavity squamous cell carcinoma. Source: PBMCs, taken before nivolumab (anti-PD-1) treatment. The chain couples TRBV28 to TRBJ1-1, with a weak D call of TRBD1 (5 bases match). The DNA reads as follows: TGTGCCAGCAGTCCCGAGGGCCGGGGGGGCACTGAAGCTTTCTTT. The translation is CASSPEGRGGTEAFF. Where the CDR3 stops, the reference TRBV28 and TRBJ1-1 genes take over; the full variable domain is DVKVTQSSRYLVKRTGEKVFLECVQDMDHENMFWYRQDPGLGLRLIYFSYDVKMKEKGDIPEGYSVSREKKERFSLILESASTNQTSMYLCASSPEGRGGTEAFFGQGTRLTVV.